This entry describes one T cell receptor beta chain. The antigen remains undetermined. TCRdb re-derived calls from the 5' RACE reads in MiXCR, one entry per CDR3 protein. The sample lists about 890,000 distinct CDR3 sequences; approximately 13% were seen once. The sample is drawn from a study of identical twins. Study-wide results and caveats: Its conclusions, products of cross-sectional statistical analysis, did not come from following the same donors. Memory repertoires showed no such pattern, whereas abundant cord blood beta clonotypes carried fewer insertions.

The length of the CDR3 is 14 residues. V lost 5 bases and J 4 bases, leaving 12 bases between the germline ends. Germline CDR1 reads MNHNS; CDR2 reads SASEGT. This sample also appeared in a second study, on yellow fever vaccine responses in identical twins. This second report adds: Convergence reportedly seemed to mark part of the twins' vaccine T cell response, with personalization marking the rest.

The sequenced sample consisted of PBMCs. The chain uses TRBV6-1 and TRBJ1-5; D gene uncertain. This TCR was recovered from a woman between 18 and 29 years old in good health. The CDR3 loop reads CASSPQYPNQPQHF. The CDR3 DNA reads as TGTGCCAGCAGTCCTCAATACCCGAATCAGCCCCAGCATTTT.